This T cell receptor (beta chain) was obtained from a study of shared clonotypes between healthy human individuals. Study-wide results and caveats: Investigators collected only blood, and repertoires in tissues likely differ. Among a few donors, around 5% of naive CD4 clonotypes were found in common.

A word on this clone: Its antigen is undetermined.

Original methodology: Without quality scores, immunoSEQ junctional reads could not be filtered like full-length reads. The assay was immunoSEQ multiplex PCR, and TCRdb's table has in-frame clones only and misses some. D and trimming come from the DNA, and the V and J calls and clone size come from that table. The sample lists around 1,000,000 clones; roughly 80% were seen once. This CDR3 has 14 residues. Trimming at V came to 6 bases and at J to 8 bases, leaving 12 bases not matched to a gene. CDR1 and CDR2 (germline): MNHNS, SASEGT. The TCR sequence derives from a young man in good health. Some clones in this sample may be carry-over from other donors' samples. The sequenced sample consisted of memory CD4+ T cells from PBMCs. Subset: CD45RA-negative fraction. The chain carries TRBV6-1 and TRBJ2-5, with 7 positions matching TRBD1. CDR3 residues: CASRRYRGSRTQYF. As DNA, the CDR3 is TGTGCCAGCAGGCGGTACAGGGGTTCGCGAACCCAGTACTTC.